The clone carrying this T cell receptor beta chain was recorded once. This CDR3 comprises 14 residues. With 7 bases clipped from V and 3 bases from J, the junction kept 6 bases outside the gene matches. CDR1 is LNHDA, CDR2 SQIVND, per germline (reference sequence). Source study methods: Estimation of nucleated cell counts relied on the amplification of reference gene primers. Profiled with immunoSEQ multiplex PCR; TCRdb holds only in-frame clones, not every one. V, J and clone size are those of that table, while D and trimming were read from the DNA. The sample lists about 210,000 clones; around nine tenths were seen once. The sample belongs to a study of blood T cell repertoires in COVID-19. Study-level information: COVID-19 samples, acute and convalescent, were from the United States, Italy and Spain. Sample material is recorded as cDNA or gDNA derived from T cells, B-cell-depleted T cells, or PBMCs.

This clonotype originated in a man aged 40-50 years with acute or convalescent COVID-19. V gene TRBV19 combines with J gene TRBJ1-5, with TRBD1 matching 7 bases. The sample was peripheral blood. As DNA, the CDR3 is TGTGCCAGTACGGTACAGGGGCCCAATCAGCCCCAGCATTTT. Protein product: CASTVQGPNQPQHF.